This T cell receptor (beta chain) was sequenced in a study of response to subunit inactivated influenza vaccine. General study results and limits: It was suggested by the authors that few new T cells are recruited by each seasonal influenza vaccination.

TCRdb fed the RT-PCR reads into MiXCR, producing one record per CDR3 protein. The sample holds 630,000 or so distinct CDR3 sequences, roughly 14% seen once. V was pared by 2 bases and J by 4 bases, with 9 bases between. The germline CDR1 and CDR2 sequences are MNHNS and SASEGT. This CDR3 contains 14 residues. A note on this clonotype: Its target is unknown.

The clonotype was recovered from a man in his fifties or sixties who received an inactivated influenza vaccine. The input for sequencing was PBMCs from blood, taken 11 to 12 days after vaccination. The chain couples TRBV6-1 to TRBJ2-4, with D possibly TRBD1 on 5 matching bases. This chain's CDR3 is CASSEQGSKNIQYF. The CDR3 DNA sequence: TGTGCCAGCAGTGAACAGGGATCGAAAAACATTCAGTACTTC.